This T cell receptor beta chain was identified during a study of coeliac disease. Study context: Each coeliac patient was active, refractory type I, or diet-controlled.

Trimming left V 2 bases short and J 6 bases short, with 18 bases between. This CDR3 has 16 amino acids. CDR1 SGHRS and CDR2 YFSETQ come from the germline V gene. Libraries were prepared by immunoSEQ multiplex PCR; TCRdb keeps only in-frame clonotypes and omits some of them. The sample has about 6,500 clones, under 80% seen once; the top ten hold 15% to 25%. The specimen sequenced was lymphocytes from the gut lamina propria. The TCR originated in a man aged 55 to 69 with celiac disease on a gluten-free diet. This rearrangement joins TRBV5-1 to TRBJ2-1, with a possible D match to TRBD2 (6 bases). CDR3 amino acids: CASSFPTRGDPNEQFF. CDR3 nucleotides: TGCGCCAGCAGCTTTCCCACTCGCGGGGATCCCAATGAGCAGTTCTTC.